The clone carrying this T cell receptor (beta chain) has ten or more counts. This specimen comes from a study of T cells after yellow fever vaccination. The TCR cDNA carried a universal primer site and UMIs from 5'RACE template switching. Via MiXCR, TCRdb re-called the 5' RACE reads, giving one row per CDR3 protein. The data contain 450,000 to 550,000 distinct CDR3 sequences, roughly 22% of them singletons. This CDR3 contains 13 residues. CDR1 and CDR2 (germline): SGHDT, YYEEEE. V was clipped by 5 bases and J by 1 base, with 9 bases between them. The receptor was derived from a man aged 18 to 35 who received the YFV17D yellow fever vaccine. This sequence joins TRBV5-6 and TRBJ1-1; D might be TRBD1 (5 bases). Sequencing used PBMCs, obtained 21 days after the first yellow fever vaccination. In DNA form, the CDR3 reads TGTGCCAGCAGATTACAGGAGAACACTGAAGCTTTCTTT. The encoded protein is CASRLQENTEAFF.